One TCR beta chain is described in this entry. Only in-frame clones appear in the TCRdb table, and some are missing; sequencing was by immunoSEQ multiplex PCR. The data hold tens of thousands of clones, with 68% observed a single time. The data belong to a study of blood T cell repertoires in COVID-19. Study-wide context: The study drew acute and convalescent COVID-19 samples from the United States, Italy and Spain. T cells, B-cell-depleted T cells, or PBMCs supplied cDNA or gDNA.

Germline-derived CDR1 and CDR2 are MDHEN and SYDVKM. J gave up 4 bases and V 10 bases, and 7 bases lay outside the gene matches. The CDR3 spans 13 residues. This receptor was identified in a woman in her 70s with acute or convalescent COVID-19. The specimen sequenced was peripheral blood. J is TRBJ2-1 and V is TRBV28; TRBD2 matches 7 bases. The CDR3 nucleotides are TGTGCCACCGGGACTACACTGTACAATGAGCAGTTCTTC. Translated: CATGTTLYNEQFF.